This T cell receptor (beta chain) is from a study of T cell responses to AZD1222 COVID-19 vaccine. Findings and caveats of the study: Sampling that yielded the repertoires occurred only after the peak T cell response. Clonal diversity may have been underestimated, and the donors were mostly white British, with more females than males.

The CDR3 has 12 amino acids. Germline CDR1 is SEHNR and CDR2 is FQNEAQ (reference sequence). The V and J ends lost 5 bases and 5 bases, in that order; junction bases with no gene match: 2. In the case of this clone: Its antigen is still unknown.

TCRdb keeps only in-frame clones here, not all; method: immunoSEQ multiplex PCR. Of approximately 120,000 clones listed, 80% to 95% are singletons. The chain carries TRBV7-9 and TRBJ2-7; TRBD1 matches at 8 bases. The material was peripheral blood, obtained on day 0 of AZD1222 vaccination. This receptor was identified in an adult in good health. CDR3 sequence reads: CASSPDRDEQYF. CDR3 nucleotides: TGTGCCAGCAGCCCGGACAGGGACGAGCAGTACTTC.